The 15 T cell receptor beta chains below come from one sample, sequenced in a study of T cell repertoires in cytomegalovirus infection. TCRdb reanalysed the reads using MiXCR and keeps one entry per CDR3 protein. Of 680,000 or so distinct CDR3 sequences listed, about 40% were seen once; the top ten hold 2.5% to 3.5%. The sample comprised PBMCs. The receptors were sampled from a human donor in good health (CMV status not recorded). Some clones in this sample may be carry-over from other donors' samples.

The chain employs TRBV29-1 and TRBJ1-2, with a weak D call TRBD1 (5 bases). Per germline, CDR1 SQVTM and CDR2 ANQGSEA. The V end was cut by 3 bases, the J end by 7 bases, with 18 bases between. The CDR3 has 14 amino acids. The DNA for the CDR3 is TGCAGCGTTGACCTACAGGAGGGGTCCACTGGCTACACCTTC. As protein: CSVDLQEGSTGYTF.

Comments on this clonotype: Mismatch with germline at one junction end may stem from a read error. This chain links TRBV7-2 with TRBJ1-6, with D perhaps TRBD1 (6 bases). CDR1 and CDR2 from the germline V gene are SGHTA and FQGNSA. There are 16 residues in the CDR3. In DNA form, the CDR3 reads TGTGCCAGCAGCCCGAGGTACAGGGAATTTAATCCACCCCTACCCTTT. Residues: CASSPRYREFNPPLPF.

This clonotype has at least ten counts. The J gene is TRBJ1-1, the V gene TRBV19, with D tentatively TRBD1 (6 bases). The CDR3 consists of 15 residues. Germline CDR1 and CDR2: LNHDA and SQIVND (reference sequence). V shed 4 bases and J shed 8 bases, with 20 bases lying between them. In nucleotides, the CDR3 is TGTGCCAGTAGTAGCACAGGGCCGGGTTTGAGGGAAGCTTTCTTT. Translating gives CASSSTGPGLREAFF. Complete variable domain (other parts from reference TRBV19 and TRBJ1-1): DGGITQSPKYLFRKEGQNVTLSCEQNLNHDAMYWYRQDPGQGLRLIYYSQIVNDFQKGDIAEGYSVSREKKESFPLTVTSAQKNPTAFYLCASSSTGPGLREAFFGQGTRLTVV.

The CDR3 DNA reads TGCGCCAGCAGCTTGGCCAGGGAACCGTGGTTCGATGAGCAGTTCTTC. It encodes CASSLAREPWFDEQFF. The chain has TRBV5-1 and TRBJ2-1; D may be TRBD1 (5 bases). Germline V lookup: CDR1 SGHRS, CDR2 YFSETQ. The CDR3 length is 16 residues. V shed 0 bases and J shed 8 bases, with 18 bases lying between them.

The chain couples TRBV7-9 to TRBJ2-7, with 9 bases fitting TRBD1. Germline assignment: CDR1 SEHNR and CDR2 FQNEAQ (reference sequence). V was pared by 5 bases and J by 6 bases, with 11 bases of the junction left unmatched. The CDR3 consists of 15 residues. The CDR3 coding sequence is TGTGCCAGCAGCCAACCGGGACAGGGAATCTCCGAGCAGTACTTC. Translating it yields CASSQPGQGISEQYF.

This clonotype was recorded many times. V is TRBV7-2 and J is TRBJ2-7, with no clear D. V was clipped by 2 bases and J by 1 base, with 9 bases between them. CDR1 SGHTA and CDR2 FQGNSA come from the germline V gene. The CDR3 has 14 amino acids. The CDR3 coding sequence is TGTGCCAGCAGCTTAATGGGCCAGTCCTACGAGCAGTACTTC. It is translated as CASSLMGQSYEQYF. Supplemented by reference TRBV7-2 and TRBJ2-7, the full variable domain reads GAGVSQSPSNKVTEKGKDVELRCDPISGHTALYWYRQSLGQGLEFLIYFQGNSAPDKSGLPSDRFSAERTGGSVSTLTIQRTQQEDSAVYLCASSLMGQSYEQYFGPGTRLTVT.

The table lists this clonotype with a few counts. J is TRBJ2-1 and V is TRBV24-1; a weak D match, TRBD1 (8 bases). Germline CDR1 KGHDR, CDR2 SFDVKD. Trimming cost V 2 bases and J 10 bases, with 20 bases left between them. The CDR3 runs to 16 residues. CDR3 DNA: TGTGCCACCAGTGATTCTTCCAGGGGGCTAGCGGAAGAGCAGTTCTTC. Translated: CATSDSSRGLAEEQFF.

This clonotype was counted many times. The chain has TRBV7-8 and TRBJ1-4; 7 bases fit TRBD1. CDR1 SGHVS and CDR2 FQNEAQ come from the germline V gene. After removal of 5 bases from V and 11 bases from J, the junction contained 14 bases not matched to a gene. This CDR3 region has 15 residues. CDR3 bases: TGTGCCAGCAGCGCCCACAGGGGAGAAACCGGGAAACTGTTTTTT. Amino acid sequence: CASSAHRGETGKLFF.

This clonotype was counted a few times. The rearrangement links TRBV29-1 to TRBJ1-1; TRBD1 aligns across 9 bases. Trimming took 5 bases from V and 6 from J; bases not matched to a gene: 7. The CDR3 runs 13 residues. Germline V gene lookup returns CDR1 SQVTM and CDR2 ANQGSEA. The CDR3 spells CSVSDRGRSEAFF. The CDR3 nucleotides are TGCAGCGTTTCGGACAGGGGACGATCTGAAGCTTTCTTT.

This clonotype turned up a few times. The gene calls are TRBV7-2 and TRBJ1-1; TRBD1 matches 8 bases. The CDR3 runs to 17 residues. Losses at the gene ends were 0 bases for V and 4 bases for J; bases not matched to a gene: 10. Germline V gene sequence: CDR1 SGHTA, CDR2 FQGNSA. CDR3 coding DNA: TGTGCCAGCAGCTTAGCCGCAGGGGGCGTAAAAAGCACTGAAGCTTTCTTT. This translates into CASSLAAGGVKSTEAFF.

The rearrangement uses TRBV20-1 and TRBJ1-6; no clear D gene. V dropped 2 bases and J dropped 8 bases, with 7 bases sitting between them. This CDR3 contains 12 residues. Per the germline V gene, CDR1 is DFQATT and CDR2 is SNEGSKA (reference sequence). For the CDR3, the DNA is TGCAGTGCTAGATCGAGGGATTCACCCCTCCACTTT. It encodes CSARSRDSPLHF.

The chain uses TRBV28 and TRBJ2-7, with 10 bases that match TRBD2. Germline CDR1 reads MDHEN; CDR2 reads SYDVKM. V lost 10 bases to trimming and J lost 4 bases; unmatched junction nucleotides: 7. The CDR3 totals 13 residues. CDR3 region: CAIRTSGVYEQYF. CDR3 bases: TGTGCCATCCGAACTAGCGGGGTATACGAGCAGTACTTC.

The chain combines TRBV2 with TRBJ2-2; D remains unclear. This CDR3 spans 14 amino acids. The germline V gene encodes CDR1 SNHLY and CDR2 FYNNEI. The germline V and J ends were trimmed by 6 bases and 0 bases, with 8 bases remaining between them. CDR3 bases: TGTGCCAGCAGACAGTACACGAACACCGGGGAGCTGTTTTTT. It is translated as CASRQYTNTGELFF.

This clonotype was detected a few times. The chain couples TRBV7-9 to TRBJ1-1; D uncertain. Germline-derived CDR1 and CDR2 are SEHNR and FQNEAQ (reference sequence). Trimming removed 5 bases at V and 0 bases at J, with 13 bases between. This CDR3 has 15 residues. DNA for the CDR3: TGTGCCAGCAGCCGCTTCCTTCAGGTGAACACTGAAGCTTTCTTT. Translating gives CASSRFLQVNTEAFF. The whole variable domain, remainder taken from reference TRBV7-9 and TRBJ1-1, is DTGVSQNPRHKITKRGQNVTFRCDPISEHNRLYWYRQTLGQGPEFLTYFQNEAQLEKSRLLSDRFSAERPKGSFSTLEIQRTEQGDSAMYLCASSRFLQVNTEAFFGQGTRLTVV.

This chain links TRBV29-1 with TRBJ2-5; no firm D call. Germline CDR1 SQVTM, CDR2 ANQGSEA. The V end was cut by 6 bases, the J end by 0 bases, with 8 bases between. The CDR3 consists of 12 residues. The CDR3 region is CSVAPDQETQYF. DNA of the CDR3: TGCAGCGTCGCACCCGACCAAGAGACCCAGTACTTC.